Sequencing of this T cell receptor (beta chain) was carried out in a study of neurological immune-mediated disorders (dated by TCRdb to the late 2010s). The study in broad terms: Among the approximately 34 multiple sclerosis patients, relapsing-remitting MS accounted for around 30 and secondary progressive MS accounted for 3. The study compared peripheral blood TCR-beta repertoires of HTLV-I-associated myelopathy (HAM/TSP) patients, multiple sclerosis patients and healthy controls using UMI-based sequencing. The cohort comprised 60 to 75 subjects: 15 or so HAM/TSP patients, around 34 multiple sclerosis patients and 20 or so healthy controls. The roughly 110 TCR-beta libraries included longitudinal samples, technical triplicates and paired sorted CD4+ and CD8+ T-cell subsets alongside PBMC samples.

This clonotype was seen at least ten times. It has no known antigen specificity. No base qualities exist here, and no much larger clone lies one base off it. In the germline V gene, CDR1 corresponds to LGHNA and CDR2 to YNFKEQ. Trimming removed 1 base from V and 6 bases from J; the gene matches leave 7 bases unexplained. Spanning cysteine to phenylalanine, the CDR3 consists of 16 amino acids. The entry retains the CDR3 DNA only, 48 bases that are in frame from base 1. Libraries from unsorted PBMCs were made from 2 million PBMCs kept in RNAlater at -80 degrees C until RNA extraction. The multiple sclerosis patients were enrolled in a US clinical protocol that evaluated disease progression with magnetic resonance imaging. Peripheral blood was subjected to Ficoll-Hypaque density gradient centrifugation to isolate PBMCs, which were then cryopreserved in liquid nitrogen. cDNA was synthesized by template-switch 5'RACE using a primer carrying a 10-nucleotide random unique molecular identifier by which each TCR transcript was tagged. Over 180 million TCR-beta sequences, covering 15-18 subjects, were produced in each sequencing run. Total RNA was extracted with the RNeasy kit. TCR-beta VDJ regions were amplified with primers for the TCR constant region and the 5'RACE anchor, using the KAPA Real-time Library Amplification kit. Sample indexes and Illumina adaptors were added in a first PCR, and a second PCR then increased library yield. After Ampure bead purification, the TCR product of roughly 650 bp was size-selected on a 2% E-gel SizeSelection system. Before pooling, library quality was checked on a Bioanalyzer, concentration was measured with Qubit, and libraries were quantified with the Kapa Library Quantification kit. Paired-end 2 x 150 bp sequencing of the libraries was performed on an Illumina HiSeq 2500. To increase sequence diversity, roughly 24-32% phiX was spiked into each library pool. As for the original processing: Quality-filtered reads were processed with the UMI-based MiGEC pipeline, which removed over 75% of raw TCR sequences during error correction. VDJ genes were aligned to IMGT germline references, and each clonotype was defined by a unique CDR3 amino acid sequence together with V-J genes. Clonal expansion, Shannon diversity and CDR3 relatedness (CalcPairwiseDistances, ClusterSamples) were evaluated with VDJtools, and phylogenetic trees were built with CLCbio workbench. Expanded clones were defined as having at least 8 unique UMIs, based on coefficient-of-variation modelling across technical triplicates. In-frame beta chains were kept once TCRdb had trimmed the public reads at Q25 with fastp and called clones with MiXCR. Records with the same CDR3 protein are collapsed into one entry carrying the most frequent genes and DNA. The V and J calls reflect TCRdb's pipeline rather than the authors' work. This sample has tens of thousands of distinct CDR3 sequences in its table, and roughly 3.3% of those were observed once. The biggest ten clones account for around 2.7% of the sample.

The paper as a whole reports these results and caveats: The MS cluster showed no association with clinical or MRI features, and the authors stated that larger cohorts are needed. In phylogenetic analysis, the repertoires of 18 of 34 MS patients grouped into a cluster of related CDR3 sequences, which suggests a possible signature at the repertoire level. TCR clonal expansion was greatest in HAM/TSP patients and smallest in MS patients, who ranked below even healthy controls. Expanded clones from different subjects shared no identical CDR3 amino acid sequences, which suggests that TCR-beta repertoires were private in all groups.

Sequenced: PBMCs. This TCR came from a woman in her forties or fifties with multiple sclerosis. The rearrangement combines TRBV4-2 with TRBJ2-2, and 8 junction bases match TRBD2. The CDR3 sequence is CASSQVSGGRAGELFF. The DNA reads as follows: TGTGCCAGCAGCCAAGTCAGCGGGGGTCGCGCCGGGGAGCTGTTTTTT.